This TCR beta chain originates from a study of cytomegalovirus exposure and HLA in healthy donors. Regarding the study as a whole: TRBV6-2, TRBV6-3 and some other V segments were unresolvable in 87-base-pair reads. Donors belonging to an Asian-associated ancestry cluster reportedly showed fewer N-insertions in productive TCRs than the approximately 700-donor mean, according to what a later analysis found.

With 60 Vbeta and 13 Jbeta primers, the PCR was carried out. The data were produced by immunoSEQ multiplex PCR, yet TCRdb's version contains in-frame clones alone and is incomplete. The table shows fewer than 200,000 clones, with 80% occurring only once. Notes on this clone: Its antigen remains unidentified. The sample has other DNA sequences that encode this CDR3 too.

V was shortened by 0 bases and J by 4 bases, with 16 bases between the two germline ends. This CDR3 has 15 residues. Germline CDR1 reads GTSNPN; CDR2 reads SVGIG (reference sequence). The chain combines TRBV30 with TRBJ2-7; possibly TRBD1 for D (5 bases). The receptor was isolated from a boy aged 5-17 years in good health and CMV-seronegative. The specimen was PBMCs. The CDR3 loop reads CAWSVGLGQGYEQYF. CDR3 nucleotides: TGTGCCTGGAGTGTAGGCTTAGGGCAGGGTTACGAGCAGTACTTC.